These T cell receptor beta chains were read from a single sample in a study of beta chain features in type 1 diabetes. Produced via immunoSEQ multiplex PCR; TCRdb's table is partial and in-frame only. Of under 950,000 clones listed, 15% to 20% are singletons. Sequenced: naive CD4+ T cells from blood. The source of these receptors is a woman in her late teens or twenties in good health. The CDR3 runs from the conserved cysteine through the conserved F or W. D genes are given only for firm matches. The size of a clone is reported for some rows only, either as once, few or many, or as a class for expanded clones.

j_call | clone_size | v_call | d_call | cdr3_aa | cdr3_nt
TRBJ2-7 | few | TRBV4-3 | . | CASSQDRQGYEQYF | TGCGCCAGCAGCCAAGACCGCCAGGGATACGAGCAGTACTTC
TRBJ1-2 | few | TRBV28 | . | CASSLRRSNYGYTF | TGTGCCAGCAGTTTACGACGCAGTAACTATGGCTACACCTTC
TRBJ1-1 | few | TRBV20-1 | . | CSARMHTEAFF | TGCAGTGCTAGAATGCACACTGAAGCTTTCTTT
TRBJ2-7 | . | TRBV6-6 | . | CASSWDGAAYEQYF | TGTGCCAGCAGTTGGGACGGAGCGGCCTACGAGCAGTACTTC
TRBJ2-5 | . | TRBV19 | . | CASKTKTDSETQYF | TGTGCCAGTAAAACGAAGACGGACTCCGAGACCCAGTACTTC
TRBJ1-3 | few | TRBV7-9 | . | CASSPRGFSGNTIYF | TGTGCCAGCAGCCCGAGAGGATTCTCTGGAAACACCATATATTTT
TRBJ1-1 | once | TRBV18 | . | CASSPLLTEAFF | TGTGCCAGCTCACCACTTTTAACTGAAGCTTTCTTT
TRBJ1-5 | . | TRBV27 | . | CASSSRVNQPQHF | TGTGCCAGCAGTTCCAGGGTCAATCAGCCCCAGCATTTT
TRBJ2-7 | . | TRBV28 | . | CASSSGAQDF | TGTGCCAGCAGTTCCGGGGCCCAGGACTTC
TRBJ2-7 | . | TRBV5-1 | TRBD2 | CASSFGTSGVDYEQYF | TGCGCCAGCAGCTTTGGGACTAGCGGGGTAGACTACGAGCAGTACTTC
TRBJ1-5 | . | TRBV28 | . | CASSPLAGGNQPQHF | TGTGCCAGCAGTCCCCTGGCAGGGGGCAATCAGCCCCAGCATTTT
TRBJ2-3 | . | TRBV5-1 | . | CASSAGAGVRDTQYF | TGCGCCAGCAGCGCGGGGGCGGGAGTTCGCGATACGCAGTATTTT
TRBJ2-4 | . | TRBV28 | . | CASTRRALWDSKNIQYF | TGTGCCAGCACCCGGCGGGCCCTCTGGGACTCCAAAAACATTCAGTACTTC
TRBJ1-1 | . | TRBV19 | TRBD1 | CASSLTLDRAMNTEAFF | TGTGCCAGTAGTCTAACCTTGGACAGGGCCATGAACACTGAAGCTTTCTTT
TRBJ1-2 | few | TRBV5-5 | . | CASSLSPGPNGYTF | TGTGCCAGCAGCTTGAGCCCAGGGCCTAATGGCTACACCTTC
TRBJ1-2 | few | TRBV6-6 | . | CASSSGNGYTF | TGTGCCAGCAGTTCGGGGAATGGCTACACCTTC
TRBJ2-2 | . | TRBV12-5 | . | CASGSWGVGELFF | TGTGCTAGTGGTTCCTGGGGGGTCGGGGAGCTGTTTTTT
TRBJ2-3 | few | TRBV19 | . | CASIEGLSTDTQYF | TGTGCCAGTATAGAGGGGCTGAGCACAGATACGCAGTATTTT
TRBJ2-7 | few | TRBV7-2 | TRBD2 | CASSSPSGRSYEQYF | TGTGCCAGCAGCTCACCTAGCGGGCGTTCCTACGAGCAGTACTTC
TRBJ1-1 | few | TRBV7-3 | . | CASSTTGNPHTEAFF | TGTGCCAGCAGCACAACAGGGAATCCCCACACTGAAGCTTTCTTT
TRBJ2-3 | few | TRBV11-2 | . | CASSLFSHRTDTQYF | TGTGCCAGCAGCTTATTTTCCCATCGCACAGATACGCAGTATTTT
TRBJ2-1 | . | TRBV7-2 | . | CASSPRPVLYNEQFF | TGTGCCAGCAGCCCACGCCCCGTGCTCTACAATGAGCAGTTCTTC
TRBJ2-2 | few | TRBV5-6 | . | CASSSDPAAGELFF | TGTGCCAGCAGCTCGGACCCAGCGGCCGGGGAGCTGTTTTTT
TRBJ2-7 | many | TRBV28 | . | CASSSPYEQYF | TGTGCCAGCAGTTCTCCCTACGAGCAGTACTTC
TRBJ2-3 | once | TRBV5-1 | . | CASSPRPFSSSTDTQYF | TGCGCCAGCAGCCCACGCCCGTTTTCCTCTAGCACAGATACGCAGTATTTT
TRBJ2-7 | few | TRBV18 | . | CASSPGVRFNEQYF | TGTGCCAGCTCACCGGGGGTGCGTTTCAACGAGCAGTACTTC
TRBJ1-2 | . | TRBV7-9 | . | CASSGQNYGYTF | TGTGCCAGCAGTGGACAGAACTATGGCTACACCTTC
TRBJ2-1 | few | TRBV28 | . | CASSSRVGAYNEQFF | TGTGCCAGCAGTTCCAGGGTCGGCGCCTACAATGAGCAGTTCTTC
TRBJ1-6 | . | TRBV2 | . | CASRVGNSPLHF | TGTGCCAGCAGGGTCGGGAATTCACCCCTCCACTTT
TRBJ1-2 | . | TRBV6-6 | . | CASSYSGRSNYGYTF | TGTGCCAGCAGTTACTCTGGACGCTCTAACTATGGCTACACCTTC
TRBJ2-7 | once | TRBV27 | TRBD2 | CASSSSGLYSYEQYF | TGTGCCAGCAGTTCTAGCGGACTATACTCCTACGAGCAGTACTTC
TRBJ2-7 | few | TRBV7-3 | TRBD2 | CASSSRTSGRWDFSYEQYF | TGTGCCAGCAGCTCAAGGACTAGCGGGAGGTGGGATTTCTCCTACGAGCAGTACTTC
TRBJ2-7 | . | TRBV6-5 | . | CASSEEVTYEQYF | TGTGCCAGCAGTGAAGAAGTAACCTACGAGCAGTACTTC
TRBJ2-2 | . | TRBV6-6 | . | CASSFGGPNTGELFF | TGTGCCAGCAGTTTCGGAGGACCTAACACCGGGGAGCTGTTTTTT
TRBJ2-1 | few | TRBV4-3 | TRBD2 | CASSPGTSRSSYNEQFF | TGCGCCAGCAGCCCTGGGACTAGCCGGAGCTCCTACAATGAGCAGTTCTTC
TRBJ2-2 | . | TRBV6-6 | . | CASSYPGQNTGELFF | TGTGCCAGCAGTTACCCAGGACAGAACACCGGGGAGCTGTTTTTT
TRBJ1-1 | few | TRBV18 | . | CASSPVENTEAFF | TGTGCCAGCTCACCCGTGGAGAACACTGAAGCTTTCTTT
TRBJ2-3 | few | TRBV5-5 | . | CASSITSDSYTQYF | TGTGCCAGCAGCATAACTTCGGACAGCTATACGCAGTATTTT
TRBJ2-7 | few | TRBV7-2 | TRBD2 | CASSLLGWLAGTHEQYF | TGTGCCAGCAGCTTATTAGGTTGGCTAGCGGGGACCCACGAGCAGTACTTC
TRBJ1-2 | . | TRBV18 | . | CASSPPGTAEGYGYTF | TGTGCCAGCTCACCACCCGGGACTGCGGAAGGCTATGGCTACACCTTC
TRBJ2-7 | . | TRBV7-2 | TRBD1 | CASSSSTGYNYEQYF | TGTGCCAGCAGCTCCTCGACAGGGTATAACTACGAGCAGTACTTC
TRBJ1-5 | . | TRBV10-3 | TRBD1 | CAISERTGGNQPQHF | TGTGCCATCAGTGAGAGGACAGGGGGTAATCAGCCCCAGCATTTT
TRBJ1-2 | few | TRBV7-2 | TRBD1 | CASSFPGQGYGYTF | TGTGCCAGCAGCTTTCCGGGACAGGGTTATGGCTACACCTTC
TRBJ2-1 | few | TRBV27 | . | CASTRSGRNNEQFF | TGTGCCAGCACAAGGAGTGGTCGCAACAATGAGCAGTTCTTC
TRBJ1-4 | . | TRBV6-5 | . | CASSSARTRGLFF | TGTGCCAGCAGTTCCGCCCGCACTAGGGGACTGTTTTTT
TRBJ2-5 | . | TRBV6-1 | . | CASSERGRIQETQYF | TGTGCCAGCAGTGAACGTGGACGTATACAAGAGACCCAGTACTTC
TRBJ1-1 | . | TRBV7-9 | . | CASSLASLTTEAFF | TGTGCCAGCAGCTTAGCAAGCCTGACCACTGAAGCTTTCTTT
TRBJ2-7 | . | TRBV28 | . | CASSSPGGAVGYEQYF | TGTGCCAGCAGTTCTCCCGGTGGAGCGGTGGGCTACGAGCAGTACTTC
TRBJ1-1 | few | TRBV11-2 | . | CASSFGFGTEAFF | TGTGCCAGCAGCTTTGGGTTCGGGACTGAAGCTTTCTTT
TRBJ2-5 | few | TRBV7-2 | TRBD2 | CASSLDSGSETQYF | TGTGCCAGCAGCTTAGATAGCGGGAGCGAGACCCAGTACTTC
TRBJ1-5 | few | TRBV12-5 | . | CASGQDSDQPQHF | TGTGCTAGTGGCCAAGACAGCGATCAGCCCCAGCATTTT
TRBJ2-2 | few | TRBV9 | . | CASSVVTDPGELFF | TGTGCCAGCAGCGTAGTAACAGATCCCGGGGAGCTGTTTTTT
TRBJ2-7 | few | TRBV11-2 | TRBD1 | CASSPGTANEQYF | TGTGCCAGCAGCCCAGGGACAGCAAACGAGCAGTACTTC
TRBJ2-5 | once | TRBV6-5 | TRBD1 | CASRMGTDVATQYF | TGTGCCAGCAGAATGGGGACAGACGTGGCGACCCAGTACTTC